This TCR beta chain was observed in a study of T cell responses to AZD1222 COVID-19 vaccine. The CDR3 length is 14 residues. The V end was cut by 3 bases, the J end by 5 bases, with 13 bases between. CDR1 MDHEN and CDR2 SYDVKM come from the germline V gene. Here immunoSEQ multiplex PCR was the method, and the copy in TCRdb shows in-frame clones only, minus some. This sample has about 170,000 clones, with 85% to 90% found just once. Points from the study as a whole: Reportedly, close to half of spike-specific TCRs are directed against unmutated variant regions.

Only a few counts were recorded for this clone. Its cognate antigen is unknown. This rearrangement joins TRBV28 to TRBJ1-1; perhaps TRBD1 as D (6 bases). The clonotype originates from an adult who received the MenACWY meningococcal vaccine as a control. This material consisted of peripheral blood, taken 28 days after the second dose of the MenACWY control vaccine. CDR3 sequence (DNA): TGTGCCAGCAGTTTTCAGGGGAGTGGGACTGAAGCTTTCTTT. The encoded protein is CASSFQGSGTEAFF.